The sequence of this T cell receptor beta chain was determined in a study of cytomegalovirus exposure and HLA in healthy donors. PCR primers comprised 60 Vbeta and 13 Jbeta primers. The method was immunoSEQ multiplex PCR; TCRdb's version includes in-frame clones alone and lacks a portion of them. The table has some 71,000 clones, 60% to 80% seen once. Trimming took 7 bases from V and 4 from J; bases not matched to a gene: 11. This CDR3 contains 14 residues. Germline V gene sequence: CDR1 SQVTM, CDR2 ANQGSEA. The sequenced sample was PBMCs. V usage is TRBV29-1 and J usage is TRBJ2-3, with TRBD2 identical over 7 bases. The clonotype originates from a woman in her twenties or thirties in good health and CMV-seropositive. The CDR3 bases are TGCAGCGCCCGCGGGACTATAGAGGCAGATACGCAGTATTTT. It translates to CSARGTIEADTQYF.